This T cell receptor beta chain was recorded in a study of cytomegalovirus exposure and HLA in healthy donors. A note on this clone: Its antigen remains unidentified.

PCR primers comprised 60 Vbeta and 13 Jbeta primers. In the original analysis: It was a later analysis that counted tens of millions of unique TCR beta chains, of which approximately 9.9 million were shared. Data came from immunoSEQ multiplex PCR; TCRdb stores just in-frame clones and leaves some out. V, J and clone size derive from that table, while D and trimming were established from the DNA sequence. The table lists about 180,000 clones, roughly three quarters of them singletons. CDR1 and CDR2 from the germline V gene are SGHDT and YYEEEE. V was clipped by 4 bases and J by 2 bases; unmatched bases: 9. This CDR3 region has 16 residues. General observations from the study: Later, an analysis showed that TCR beta chains associated with HLA were more clonally expanded than others that were equally common.

The J gene is TRBJ1-5, the V gene TRBV5-6, with 7 positions matching TRBD1. The receptor was isolated from a woman aged 30 to 39 in good health and CMV-seropositive. Material: PBMCs. As DNA, the CDR3 is TGTGCCAGCAGCAACCTCGGACAGGAGGGCAATCAGCCCCAGCATTTT. Encoded protein: CASSNLGQEGNQPQHF. The full variable domain, in which reference TRBV5-6 and TRBJ1-5 provide the parts outside the CDR3, is DAGVTQSPTHLIKTRGQQVTLRCSPKSGHDTVSWYQQALGQGPQFIFQYYEEEERQRGNFPDRFSGHQFPNYSSELNVNALLLGDSALYLCASSNLGQEGNQPQHFGDGTRLSIL.